This T cell receptor (beta chain) was identified during a study of blood T cell repertoires in COVID-19. At the level of the study: Sources were T cells, B-cell-depleted T cells, or PBMCs; the material itself was cDNA or gDNA.

This clone was observed a handful of times. The CDR3 runs to 14 residues. V was cut by 5 bases and J by 1 base, with 9 bases left in between. Germline V gene sequence: CDR1 SNHLY, CDR2 FYNNEI. Sequenced by immunoSEQ multiplex PCR; TCRdb stores in-frame clones only, minus some. The sample has some 160,000 clones; 75% to 85% are singletons. The chain is built from TRBV2 and TRBJ2-1, with D perhaps matching TRBD1 (6 bases). The specimen was peripheral blood. This sequence was found in a woman in her 50s with acute or convalescent COVID-19. The CDR3 DNA reads TGTGCCAGCAGTAGACAGGAATCCTACAATGAGCAGTTCTTC. Translated: CASSRQESYNEQFF. The variable domain in full, with the rest retrieved from reference TRBV2 and TRBJ2-1, is EPEVTQTPSHQVTQMGQEVILRCVPISNHLYFYWYRQILGQKVEFLVSFYNNEISEKSEIFDDQFSVERPDGSNFTLKIRSTKLEDSAMYFCASSRQESYNEQFFGPGTRLTVL.